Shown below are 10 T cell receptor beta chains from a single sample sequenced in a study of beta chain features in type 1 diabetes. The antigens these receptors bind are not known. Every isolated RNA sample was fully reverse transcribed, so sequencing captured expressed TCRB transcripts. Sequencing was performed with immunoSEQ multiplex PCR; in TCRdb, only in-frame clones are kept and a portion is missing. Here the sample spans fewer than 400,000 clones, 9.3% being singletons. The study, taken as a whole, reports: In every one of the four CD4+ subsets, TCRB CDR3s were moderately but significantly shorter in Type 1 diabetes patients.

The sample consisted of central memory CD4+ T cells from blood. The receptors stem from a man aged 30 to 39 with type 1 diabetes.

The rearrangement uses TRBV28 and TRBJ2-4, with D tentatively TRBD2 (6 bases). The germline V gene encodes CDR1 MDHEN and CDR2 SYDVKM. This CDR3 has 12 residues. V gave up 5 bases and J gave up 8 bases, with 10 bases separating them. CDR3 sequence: CASSGAGYIQYF. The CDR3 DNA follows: TGTGCCAGCAGTGGCGCGGGGTACATTCAGTACTTC.

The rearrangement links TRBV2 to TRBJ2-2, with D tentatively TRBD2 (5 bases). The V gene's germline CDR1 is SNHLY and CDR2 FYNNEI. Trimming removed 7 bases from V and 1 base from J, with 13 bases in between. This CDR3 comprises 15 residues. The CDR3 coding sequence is TGTGCCAGCAATGGAAAAGGGAGGAACACCGGGGAGCTGTTTTTT. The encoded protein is CASNGKGRNTGELFF.

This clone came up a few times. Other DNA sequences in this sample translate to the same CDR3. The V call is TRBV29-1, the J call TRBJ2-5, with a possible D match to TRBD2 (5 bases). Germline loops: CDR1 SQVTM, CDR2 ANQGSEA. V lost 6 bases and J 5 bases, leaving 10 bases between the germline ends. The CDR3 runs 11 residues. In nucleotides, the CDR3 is TGCAGCGTGCCCGGCGGGGAGACCCAGTACTTC. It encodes CSVPGGETQYF.

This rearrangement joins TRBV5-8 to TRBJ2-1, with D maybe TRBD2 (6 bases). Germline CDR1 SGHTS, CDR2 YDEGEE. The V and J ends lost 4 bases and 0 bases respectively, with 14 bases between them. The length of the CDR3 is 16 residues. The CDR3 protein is CASSIRPGLSYNEQFF. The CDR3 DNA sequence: TGTGCCAGCAGCATCCGACCGGGACTCTCCTACAATGAGCAGTTCTTC.

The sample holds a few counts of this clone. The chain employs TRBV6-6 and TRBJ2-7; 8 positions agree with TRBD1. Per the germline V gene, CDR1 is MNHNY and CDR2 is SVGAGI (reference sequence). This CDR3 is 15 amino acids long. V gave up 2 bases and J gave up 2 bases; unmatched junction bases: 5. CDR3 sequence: CASSYDRGGPYEQYF. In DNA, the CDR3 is TGTGCCAGCAGTTACGACAGGGGTGGGCCCTACGAGCAGTACTTC.

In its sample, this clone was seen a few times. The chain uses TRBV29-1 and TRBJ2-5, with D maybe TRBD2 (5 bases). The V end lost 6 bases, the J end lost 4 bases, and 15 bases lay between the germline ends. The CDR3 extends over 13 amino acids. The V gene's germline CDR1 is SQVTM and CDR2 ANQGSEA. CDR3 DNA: TGCAGCGTCAAGGGCGGGTCGAGAGAGACCCAGTACTTC. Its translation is CSVKGGSRETQYF.

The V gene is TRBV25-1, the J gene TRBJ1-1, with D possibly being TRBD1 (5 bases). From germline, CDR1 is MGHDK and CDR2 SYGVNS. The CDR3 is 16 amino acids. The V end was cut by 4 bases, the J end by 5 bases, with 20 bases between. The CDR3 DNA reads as TGTGCCAGCAGTGGTCGAGAAGGGGTAGGTCTGACTGAAGCTTTCTTT. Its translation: CASSGREGVGLTEAFF.

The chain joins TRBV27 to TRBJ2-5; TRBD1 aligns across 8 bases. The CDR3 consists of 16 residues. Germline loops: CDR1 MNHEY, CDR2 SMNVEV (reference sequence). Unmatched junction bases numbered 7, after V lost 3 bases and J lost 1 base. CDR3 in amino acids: CASSFGTGLLQETQYF. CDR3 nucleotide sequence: TGTGCCAGCAGTTTCGGGACAGGCCTCCTCCAAGAGACCCAGTACTTC.

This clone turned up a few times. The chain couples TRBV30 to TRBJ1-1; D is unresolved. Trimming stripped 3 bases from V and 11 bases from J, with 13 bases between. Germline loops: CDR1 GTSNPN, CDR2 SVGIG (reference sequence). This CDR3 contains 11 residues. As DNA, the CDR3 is TGTGCCTGGAGAGCAGGAGATCGGGCTTTCTTT. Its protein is CAWRAGDRAFF. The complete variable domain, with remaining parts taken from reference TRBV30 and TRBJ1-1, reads SQTIHQWPATLVQPVGSPLSLECTVEGTSNPNLYWYRQAAGRGLQLLFYSVGIGQISSEVPQNLSASRPQDRQFILSSKKLLLSDSGFYLCAWRAGDRAFFGQGTRLTVV.

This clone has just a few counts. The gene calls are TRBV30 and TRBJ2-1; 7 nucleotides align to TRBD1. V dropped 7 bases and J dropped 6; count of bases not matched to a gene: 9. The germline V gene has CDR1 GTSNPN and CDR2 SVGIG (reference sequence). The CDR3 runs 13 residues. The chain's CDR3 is CALDRWLRNEQFF. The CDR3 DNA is TGTGCCTTGGACAGGTGGCTGCGCAATGAGCAGTTCTTC. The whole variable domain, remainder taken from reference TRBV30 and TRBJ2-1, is SQTIHQWPATLVQPVGSPLSLECTVEGTSNPNLYWYRQAAGRGLQLLFYSVGIGQISSEVPQNLSASRPQDRQFILSSKKLLLSDSGFYLCALDRWLRNEQFFGPGTRLTVL.